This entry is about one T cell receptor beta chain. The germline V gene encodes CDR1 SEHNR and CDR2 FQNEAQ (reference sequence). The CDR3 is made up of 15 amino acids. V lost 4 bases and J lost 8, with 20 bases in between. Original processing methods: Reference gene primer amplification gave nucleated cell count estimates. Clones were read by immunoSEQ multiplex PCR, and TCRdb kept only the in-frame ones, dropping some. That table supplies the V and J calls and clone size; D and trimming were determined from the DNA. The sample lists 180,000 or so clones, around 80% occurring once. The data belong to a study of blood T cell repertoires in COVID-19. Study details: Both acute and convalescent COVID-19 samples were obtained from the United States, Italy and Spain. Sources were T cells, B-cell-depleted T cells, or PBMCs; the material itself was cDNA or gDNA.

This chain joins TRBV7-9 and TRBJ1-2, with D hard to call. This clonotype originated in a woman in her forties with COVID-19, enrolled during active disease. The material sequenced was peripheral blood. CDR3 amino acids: CASSSDWTHPGGYTF. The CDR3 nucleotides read TGTGCCAGCAGCTCCGACTGGACTCACCCGGGGGGCTACACCTTC.